The source of this T cell receptor beta chain is a study of read filtering for tumor transcriptome and immune sequencing. This clonotype was seen ten or more times. CDR3 length: 15 amino acids. Germline V gene data show CDR1 as LNHDA and CDR2 as SQIVND (reference sequence). Losses at the gene ends were 3 bases for V and 2 bases for J; bases not matched to a gene: 3. This library used approximately 0.4 ug RNA and molecular barcoded adaptors spanning alpha/delta and beta/gamma chains. TCRdb re-called the reads through MiXCR, storing one row per CDR3 protein. The repertoire has tens of thousands of distinct CDR3 sequences, 12% of them found once; the top ten carry about 30%.

The sequenced sample consisted of a population of CD138-negative cells sorted from bone marrow. The sequence derives from a donor at least 40 years old with multiple myeloma. This sequence joins TRBV19 and TRBJ1-5, with 8 positions matching TRBD1. CDR3 nucleotides: TGTGCCAGTAGTATTCGGGGACAGGGCAATCAGCCCCAGCATTTT. Protein: CASSIRGQGNQPQHF.